The 27 T cell receptor beta chains given below trace back to one sample, sequenced in a study of cytomegalovirus exposure and HLA in healthy donors. Researchers ran the PCR with 60 Vbeta and 13 Jbeta primers. The table came from immunoSEQ multiplex PCR; TCRdb's copy has only in-frame clones and leaves some out. In the table there are 150,000 to 200,000 clones, about 87% of which are singletons. The sample consisted of PBMCs. Every receptor here comes from a woman in her late teens or twenties in good health and CMV-seronegative.

The chain employs TRBV30 and TRBJ1-6; perhaps TRBD1 as D (6 bases). This CDR3 is built from 14 residues. V lost 1 base, J lost 9 bases, and 13 bases lay in between. Germline values: CDR1 GTSNPN, CDR2 SVGIG (reference sequence). The CDR3 sequence is CAWSGGGIASPLHF. The DNA of the CDR3 is TGTGCCTGGAGTGGAGGGGGTATTGCTTCACCCCTCCACTTT.

The V call is TRBV4-2, the J call TRBJ1-1; perhaps TRBD1 as D (5 bases). V was cut by 2 bases and J by 1 base, with 14 bases left in between. Germline values: CDR1 LGHNA, CDR2 YNFKEQ. The CDR3 spans 16 residues. CDR3 in amino acids: CASSQPLTDSNTEAFF. As DNA, the CDR3 is TGTGCCAGCAGCCAACCTTTGACAGACTCGAACACTGAAGCTTTCTTT.

On this clone: Mismatch with germline at one junction end may stem from a read error. The chain combines TRBV7-9 with TRBJ2-7; 7 bases are a match to TRBD2. This CDR3 is built from 14 residues. Germline-derived CDR1 and CDR2 are SEHNR and FQNEAQ (reference sequence). This CDR3 reads CSSRSVGGDYEQYF. DNA for the CDR3: TGTTCCAGCAGGTCCGTGGGGGGGGATTACGAGCAGTACTTC.

The chain uses TRBV7-9 and TRBJ1-3; no clear D gene. V was trimmed by 5 bases and J by 0 bases, leaving 8 bases between them. Germline V gene lookup returns CDR1 SEHNR and CDR2 FQNEAQ (reference sequence). The CDR3 length is 14 residues. CDR3 nucleotides: TGTGCCAGCAGCCACTTAACCTCTGGAAACACCATATATTTT. Amino acid sequence: CASSHLTSGNTIYF. Filled out from reference TRBV7-9 and TRBJ1-3, the complete variable domain reads DTGVSQNPRHKITKRGQNVTFRCDPISEHNRLYWYRQTLGQGPEFLTYFQNEAQLEKSRLLSDRFSAERPKGSFSTLEIQRTEQGDSAMYLCASSHLTSGNTIYFGEGSWLTVV.

The V and J genes are TRBV28 and TRBJ2-5, with 8 bases lining up with TRBD1. Germline values: CDR1 MDHEN, CDR2 SYDVKM. The CDR3 runs to 15 residues. Trimming cost V 3 bases and J 3 bases; bases outside gene matches: 6. The CDR3 loop reads CASSLRQGLKETQYF. CDR3 coding DNA: TGTGCCAGCAGTTTGCGACAGGGGCTCAAAGAGACCCAGTACTTC.

The V and J genes are TRBV7-6 and TRBJ2-1; possibly TRBD2 for D (6 bases). The V end was cut by 1 base, the J end by 10 bases, with 14 bases between. This CDR3 contains 14 residues. Looked up from germline, CDR1 is SGHVS and CDR2 is FNYEAQ. The CDR3 is CASSLVEGFEEQFF. The CDR3 bases are TGTGCCAGCAGCTTAGTGGAGGGGTTTGAGGAGCAGTTCTTC.

This chain uses TRBV18 with TRBJ2-3, with D maybe TRBD1 (5 bases). The germline V and J ends were trimmed by 3 bases and 2 bases, with 15 bases remaining between them. CDR1 is KGHSH, CDR2 LQKENI, per germline. The CDR3 sequence is 16 residues long. CDR3 amino acids: CASSPFPGLNTDTQYF. In nucleotides, the CDR3 is TGTGCCAGCTCACCTTTTCCAGGGCTCAACACAGATACGCAGTATTTT.

The chain is built from TRBV10-3 and TRBJ2-5; 13 nucleotides line up with TRBD2. Germline V gene lookup returns CDR1 ENHRY and CDR2 SYGVKD. CDR3 length equals 16 residues. The V segment lost 4 bases and the J segment 3 bases; nucleotides outside the gene matches: 5. The DNA of the CDR3 is TGTGCCATCAGTGCCGGACTAGCGGGGGAAAAAGAGACCCAGTACTTC. The encoded protein is CAISAGLAGEKETQYF.

V usage is TRBV28 and J usage is TRBJ1-5, with D possibly matching TRBD1 (6 bases). This CDR3 has 15 amino acids. Germline values: CDR1 MDHEN, CDR2 SYDVKM. The V end was cut by 7 bases, the J end by 6 bases, with 19 bases between. CDR3 loop: CASNWRGRGPQPQHF. In DNA form, the CDR3 reads TGTGCCAGCAACTGGCGGGGGCGAGGACCTCAGCCCCAGCATTTT.

This chain connects TRBV19 to TRBJ2-4; TRBD1 matches at 10 bases. The trim removed 5 bases at V and 6 bases at J, leaving 4 bases unmatched. This CDR3 contains 14 residues. Germline lookup yields CDR1 LNHDA and CDR2 SQIVND (reference sequence). CDR3 amino acids: CASSARTGGNIQYF. The DNA of the CDR3 is TGTGCCAGTAGTGCCAGGACAGGGGGAAACATTCAGTACTTC.

The J gene is TRBJ2-7, the V gene TRBV2; possible D gene TRBD1, 5 bases. The CDR3 covers 11 residues. The V gene's germline CDR1 is SNHLY and CDR2 FYNNEI. The ends were cut back, 11 bases at V and 2 bases at J, with 10 bases in the middle. The DNA for the CDR3 is TGTGCCTTACAGGAGACCTACGAGCAGTACTTC. Amino acids: CALQETYEQYF.

This clone showed up just a few times. This rearrangement joins TRBV6-4 to TRBJ2-1; perhaps TRBD2 as D (6 bases). The V gene's germline CDR1 is MRHNA and CDR2 SNTAGT. The V end was cut by 0 bases, the J end by 7 bases, with 7 bases between. There are 13 residues in the CDR3. Here the CDR3 reads CASSDSGTNEQFF. In DNA, the CDR3 is TGTGCCAGCAGTGACTCGGGGACTAATGAGCAGTTCTTC.

V gene TRBV6-5 combines with J gene TRBJ2-2; D gene uncertain. CDR3 length: 14 residues. Germline V lookup: CDR1 MNHEY, CDR2 SVGAGI. Trimming took off 2 bases at V and 4 bases at J, with 8 bases between the two ends. CDR3 amino acids: CASSYNSITGELFF. The DNA of the CDR3 is TGTGCCAGCAGTTACAACAGCATCACCGGGGAGCTGTTTTTT.

The genes are TRBV5-1 and TRBJ2-5, with D possibly matching TRBD1 (5 bases). This CDR3 has 15 amino acids. The ends were cut back, 0 bases at V and 3 bases at J, with 12 bases in the middle. CDR1 is SGHRS and CDR2 is YFSETQ in the germline V gene. CDR3 in amino acids: CASSLGSVTEETQYF. The CDR3 coding sequence is TGCGCCAGCAGCTTGGGATCGGTGACAGAAGAGACCCAGTACTTC. The full variable domain, rest sourced from reference TRBV5-1 and TRBJ2-5, is KAGVTQTPRYLIKTRGQQVTLSCSPISGHRSVSWYQQTPGQGLQFLFEYFSETQRNKGNFPGRFSGRQFSNSRSEMNVSTLELGDSALYLCASSLGSVTEETQYFGPGTRLLVL.

The chain is built from TRBV9 and TRBJ1-5; unclear D gene. V lost 0 bases, J lost 3 bases, and 4 bases lay in between. The CDR3 sequence is 13 residues long. Germline CDR1 SGDLS, CDR2 YYNGEE. CDR3 amino acids: CASSVAPNQPQHF. Here the CDR3 DNA reads TGTGCCAGCAGCGTAGCTCCCAATCAGCCCCAGCATTTT.

This clone came up a few times. The V and J genes are TRBV7-2 and TRBJ2-2; 7 bases agree with TRBD1. V gave up 3 bases and J gave up 2 bases; unmatched junction bases: 6. The CDR3 spans 16 residues. Germline-derived CDR1 and CDR2 are SGHTA and FQGNSA. This CDR3 reads CASSFTGTDNTGELFF. Here the CDR3 DNA reads TGTGCCAGCAGCTTCACCGGGACAGACAACACCGGGGAGCTGTTTTTT.

V gene TRBV4-3 combines with J gene TRBJ2-4; 8 positions match TRBD1. With 0 bases clipped from V and 7 bases from J, the junction kept 5 bases outside the gene matches. CDR1 is LGHNA and CDR2 is YSLEER in the germline V gene. CDR3 size: 15 residues. CDR3 sequence: CASSQDSGGANIQYF. The CDR3 bases are TGCGCCAGCAGCCAAGATTCAGGGGGCGCGAACATTCAGTACTTC.

The gene calls are TRBV4-2 and TRBJ1-2; D might be TRBD1 (5 bases). The germline CDR1 and CDR2 sequences are LGHNA and YNFKEQ. V was cut by 3 bases and J by 0 bases, with 17 bases left in between. The CDR3 totals 17 residues. This CDR3 is CASSQYEGGTTNYGYTF. The CDR3 bases are TGTGCCAGCAGCCAGTACGAGGGAGGGACCACTAACTATGGCTACACCTTC.

The gene calls are TRBV7-2 and TRBJ1-5; D not certain. The V end was cut by 5 bases, the J end by 1 base, with 18 bases between. The germline V gene has CDR1 SGHTA and CDR2 FQGNSA. The CDR3 loop spans 17 amino acids. The CDR3 loop reads CASSPQAVGRSNQPQHF. The CDR3 DNA is TGTGCCAGCAGCCCCCAAGCGGTAGGCAGGAGCAATCAGCCCCAGCATTTT.

The table lists this clone with a count of one. The DNA for the CDR3 is TGTGCCACCAGCAGAGATCTTACGGGGGGCGGGGTTGGCGCAGCCTACGAGCAGTACTTC. As protein: CATSRDLTGGGVGAAYEQYF. The V and J genes are TRBV15 and TRBJ2-7, with D maybe TRBD2 (7 bases). The germline V gene encodes CDR1 LNHNV and CDR2 YYDKDF (reference sequence). V lost 0 bases to trimming and J lost 2 bases, with 26 bases between them. The CDR3 sequence is 20 residues long. Combining the CDR3 with reference TRBV15 and TRBJ2-7 gives the whole variable domain DAMVIQNPRYQVTQFGKPVTLSCSQTLNHNVMYWYQQKSSQAPKLLFHYYDKDFNNEADTPDNFQSRRPNTSFCFLDIRSPGLGDTAMYLCATSRDLTGGGVGAAYEQYFGPGTRLTVT.

The V call is TRBV6-6, the J call TRBJ1-2, with 10 nucleotides matching TRBD1. Germline V lookup: CDR1 MNHNY, CDR2 SVGAGI (reference sequence). The CDR3 contains 14 residues. Trimming took 2 bases from V and 7 from J; bases not matched to a gene: 4. CDR3 region: CASSYGQGGSGYTF. In DNA form, the CDR3 reads TGTGCCAGCAGTTACGGACAGGGGGGGAGTGGCTACACCTTC.

This clone has a single count. V usage is TRBV10-1 and J usage is TRBJ2-2; possible D gene TRBD2, 6 bases. Deletions cut 7 bases from V and 6 bases from J, with 18 bases between. The CDR3 spans 15 residues. CDR1 WNHNN and CDR2 SYGVQD come from the germline V gene (reference sequence). DNA of the CDR3: TGCGCCAGCAACGACCCTAGCGCAAGGTCCGGGGAGCTGTTTTTT. This gives the protein CASNDPSARSGELFF.

In this sample, this clone turned up a few times. The chain couples TRBV30 to TRBJ2-1; 11 bases fit TRBD2. The V segment lost 3 bases and the J segment 8 bases; nucleotides outside the gene matches: 18. The germline gives CDR1 GTSNPN, CDR2 SVGIG (reference sequence). The CDR3 loop spans 18 amino acids. In nucleotides, the CDR3 is TGTGCCTGGAGCGCGGGGAGACTAGCGGGAAGGATGGTGGATGAGCAGTTCTTC. It is translated as CAWSAGRLAGRMVDEQFF.

This clone was counted a few times. The chain links TRBV4-2 to TRBJ2-1; TRBD1 matches 10 bases. With 4 bases clipped from V and 6 bases from J, the junction kept 6 bases outside the gene matches. The germline CDR1 and CDR2 sequences are LGHNA and YNFKEQ. The CDR3 spans 15 residues. CDR3 in DNA: TGTGCCAGCAGCCGACCGGGACAGGGGATCAATGAGCAGTTCTTC. Translating it yields CASSRPGQGINEQFF.

The chain recombines TRBV30 with TRBJ1-2, with D possibly TRBD1 on 5 matching bases. The CDR3 is made up of 12 amino acids. The germline V gene has CDR1 GTSNPN and CDR2 SVGIG (reference sequence). The V and J ends lost 4 bases and 2 bases respectively, with 8 bases between them. The CDR3 nucleotides are TGTGCCTGGAACCCAGGGAACTATGGCTACACCTTC. This codes for CAWNPGNYGYTF.

The CDR3 is CASSERQLITEAFF. Here the CDR3 DNA reads TGCGCCAGCAGTGAAAGACAGCTGATCACTGAAGCTTTCTTT. The chain couples TRBV10-2 to TRBJ1-1; a weak D match, TRBD1 (5 bases). The CDR3 loop spans 14 amino acids. Germline CDR1 reads WSHSY; CDR2 reads SAAADI. The V and J ends lost 3 bases and 4 bases respectively, with 12 bases between them.

The chain joins TRBV7-9 to TRBJ2-5, with 7 nucleotides matching TRBD1. The germline V gene has CDR1 SEHNR and CDR2 FQNEAQ (reference sequence). This CDR3 region has 15 residues. V was clipped by 3 bases and J by 1 base; unmatched bases: 5. CDR3 residues: CASSFGQATQETQYF. Written as DNA, the CDR3 is TGTGCCAGCAGCTTCGGACAGGCGACCCAAGAGACCCAGTACTTC.